This T cell receptor (beta chain) derives from a study of CD8+ T cells in alopecia areata. Following RNA extraction, reverse transcription yielded cDNA that acted as the sequencing template. Data came from immunoSEQ multiplex PCR; TCRdb stores just in-frame clones and leaves some out. The table lists around 190,000 clones, 50% to 75% of them singletons. Specified treatment: oral pan-JAK inhibitor, 5-10 mg twice daily. Germline CDR1 SQVTM, CDR2 ANQGSEA. CDR3 length: 13 amino acids. Deletions cut 4 bases from V and 1 base from J, with 10 bases between. The specimen comprised CD4+ T cells sorted from blood, sampled at week 4, from a patient treated with tofacitinib. The V call is TRBV29-1, the J call TRBJ2-5; D possibly uses TRBD1 or TRBD2 (6 bases each). The TCR sequence derives from a human donor with alopecia areata. The CDR3 DNA sequence: TGCAGCGTTGGGAGGGGGTCCCAAGAGACCCAGTACTTC. This codes for CSVGRGSQETQYF.